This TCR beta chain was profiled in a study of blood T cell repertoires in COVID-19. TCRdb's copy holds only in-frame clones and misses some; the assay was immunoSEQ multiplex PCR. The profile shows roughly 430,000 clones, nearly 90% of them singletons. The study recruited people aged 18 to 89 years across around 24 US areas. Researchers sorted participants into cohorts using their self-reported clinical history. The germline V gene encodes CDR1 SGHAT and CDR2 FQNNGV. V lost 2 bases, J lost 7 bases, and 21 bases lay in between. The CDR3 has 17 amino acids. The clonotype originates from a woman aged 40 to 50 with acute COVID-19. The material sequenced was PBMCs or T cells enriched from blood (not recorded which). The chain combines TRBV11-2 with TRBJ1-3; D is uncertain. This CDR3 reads CASSLNPMTTGGNTIYF. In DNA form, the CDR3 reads TGTGCCAGCAGCTTAAATCCCATGACGACTGGAGGGAACACCATATATTTT. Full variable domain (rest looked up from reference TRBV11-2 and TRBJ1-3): EAGVAQSPRYKIIEKRQSVAFWCNPISGHATLYWYQQILGQGPKLLIQFQNNGVVDDSQLPKDRFSAERLKGVDSTLKIQPAKLEDSAVYLCASSLNPMTTGGNTIYFGEGSWLTVV.